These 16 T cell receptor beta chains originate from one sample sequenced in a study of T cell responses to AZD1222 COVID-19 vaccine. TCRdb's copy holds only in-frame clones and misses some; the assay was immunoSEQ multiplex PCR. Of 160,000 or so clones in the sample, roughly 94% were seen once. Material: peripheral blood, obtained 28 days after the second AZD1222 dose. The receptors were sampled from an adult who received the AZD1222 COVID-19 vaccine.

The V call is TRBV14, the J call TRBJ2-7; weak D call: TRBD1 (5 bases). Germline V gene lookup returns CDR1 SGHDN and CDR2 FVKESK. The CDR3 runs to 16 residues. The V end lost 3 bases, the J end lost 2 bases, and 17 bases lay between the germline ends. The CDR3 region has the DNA TGTGCCAGCAGCCATGACACAGGCCGGAGACCCTACGAGCAGTACTTC. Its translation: CASSHDTGRRPYEQYF.

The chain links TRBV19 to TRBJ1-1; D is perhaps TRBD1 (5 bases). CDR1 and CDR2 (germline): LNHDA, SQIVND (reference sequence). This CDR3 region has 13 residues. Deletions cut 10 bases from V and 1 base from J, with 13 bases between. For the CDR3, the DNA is TGTGCCATCAGGGACGGACCGAACACTGAAGCTTTCTTT. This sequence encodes CAIRDGPNTEAFF.

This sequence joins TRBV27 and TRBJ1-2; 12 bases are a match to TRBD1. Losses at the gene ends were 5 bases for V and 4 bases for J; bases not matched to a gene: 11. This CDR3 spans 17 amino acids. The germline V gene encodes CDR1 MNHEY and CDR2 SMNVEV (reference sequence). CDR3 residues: CASSQGPGTGGLYGYTF. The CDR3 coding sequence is TGTGCCAGCAGTCAGGGACCCGGGACAGGGGGCCTCTATGGCTACACCTTC.

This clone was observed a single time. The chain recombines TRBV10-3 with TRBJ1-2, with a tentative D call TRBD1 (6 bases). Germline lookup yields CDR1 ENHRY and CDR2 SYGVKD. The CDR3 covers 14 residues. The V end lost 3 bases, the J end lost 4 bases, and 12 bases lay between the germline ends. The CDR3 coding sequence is TGTGCCATCAGTGAATCAGGGGTGATCTATGGCTACACCTTC. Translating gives CAISESGVIYGYTF.

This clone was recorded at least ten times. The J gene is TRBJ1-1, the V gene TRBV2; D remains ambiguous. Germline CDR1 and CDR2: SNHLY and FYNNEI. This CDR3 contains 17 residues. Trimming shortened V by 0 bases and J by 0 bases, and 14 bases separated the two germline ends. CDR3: CASSEAPGFRMNTEAFF. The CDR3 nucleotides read TGTGCCAGCAGTGAAGCGCCGGGATTCCGCATGAACACTGAAGCTTTCTTT.

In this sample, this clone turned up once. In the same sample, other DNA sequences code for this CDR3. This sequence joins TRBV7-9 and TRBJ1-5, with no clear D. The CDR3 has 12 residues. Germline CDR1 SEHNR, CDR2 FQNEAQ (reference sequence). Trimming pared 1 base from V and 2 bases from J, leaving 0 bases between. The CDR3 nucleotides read TGTGCCAGCAGCTTAGGCAATCAGCCCCAGCATTTT. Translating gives CASSLGNQPQHF.

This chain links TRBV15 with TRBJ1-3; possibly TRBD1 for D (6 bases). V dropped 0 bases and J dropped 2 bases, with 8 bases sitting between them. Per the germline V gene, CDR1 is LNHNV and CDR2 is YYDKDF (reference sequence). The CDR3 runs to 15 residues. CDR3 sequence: CATSRDRGAGNTIYF. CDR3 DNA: TGTGCCACCAGCAGAGACAGGGGTGCTGGAAACACCATATATTTT.

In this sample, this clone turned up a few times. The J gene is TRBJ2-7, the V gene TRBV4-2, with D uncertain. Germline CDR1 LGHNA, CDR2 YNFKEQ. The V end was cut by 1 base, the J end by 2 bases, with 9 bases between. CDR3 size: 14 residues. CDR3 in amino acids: CASSQVPGTYEQYF. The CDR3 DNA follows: TGTGCCAGCAGCCAAGTACCGGGTACCTACGAGCAGTACTTC.

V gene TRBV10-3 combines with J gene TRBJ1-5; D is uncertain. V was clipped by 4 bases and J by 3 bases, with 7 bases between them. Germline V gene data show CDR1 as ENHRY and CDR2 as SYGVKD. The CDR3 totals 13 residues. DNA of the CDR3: TGTGCCATCAGTGCACAGAACAATCAGCCCCAGCATTTT. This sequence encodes CAISAQNNQPQHF.

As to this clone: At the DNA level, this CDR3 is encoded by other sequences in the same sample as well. CDR3 coding DNA: TGTGCCAGCAGGCGGGGCTCTGGAAACACCATATATTTT. Protein product: CASRRGSGNTIYF. V usage is TRBV6-5 and J usage is TRBJ1-3, with D unresolved. The ends were cut back, 6 bases at V and 0 bases at J, with 6 bases in the middle. The CDR3 length is 13 residues. Germline V gene sequence: CDR1 MNHEY, CDR2 SVGAGI.

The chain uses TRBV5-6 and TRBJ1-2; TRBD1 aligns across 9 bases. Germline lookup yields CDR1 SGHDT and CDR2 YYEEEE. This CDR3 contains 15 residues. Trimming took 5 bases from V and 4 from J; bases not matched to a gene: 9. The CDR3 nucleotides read TGTGCCAGCAGTCGGGACAGGGCATCGGTCTATGGCTACACCTTC. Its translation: CASSRDRASVYGYTF.

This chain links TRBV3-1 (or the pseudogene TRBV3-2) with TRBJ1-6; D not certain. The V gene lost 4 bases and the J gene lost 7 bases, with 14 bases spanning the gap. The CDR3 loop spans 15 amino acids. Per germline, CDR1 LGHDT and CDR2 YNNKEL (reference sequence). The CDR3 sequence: CASSPDGSGNSPLHF. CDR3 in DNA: TGTGCCAGCAGCCCGGACGGCTCCGGGAATTCACCCCTCCACTTT.

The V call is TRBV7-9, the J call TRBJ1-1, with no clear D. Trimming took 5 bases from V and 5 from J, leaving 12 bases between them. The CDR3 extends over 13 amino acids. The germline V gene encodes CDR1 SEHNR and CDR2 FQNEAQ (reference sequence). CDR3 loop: CASSTWTDTEAFF. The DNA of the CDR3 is TGTGCCAGCAGCACTTGGACGGATACTGAAGCTTTCTTT. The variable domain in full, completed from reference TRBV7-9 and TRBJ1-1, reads DTGVSQNPRHKITKRGQNVTFRCDPISEHNRLYWYRQTLGQGPEFLTYFQNEAQLEKSRLLSDRFSAERPKGSFSTLEIQRTEQGDSAMYLCASSTWTDTEAFFGQGTRLTVV.

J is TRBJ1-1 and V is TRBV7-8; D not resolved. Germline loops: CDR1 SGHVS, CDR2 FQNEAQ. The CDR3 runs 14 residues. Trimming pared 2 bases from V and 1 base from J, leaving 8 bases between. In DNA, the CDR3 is TGTGCCAGCAGCTTATACCGCGGGAACACTGAAGCTTTCTTT. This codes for CASSLYRGNTEAFF.

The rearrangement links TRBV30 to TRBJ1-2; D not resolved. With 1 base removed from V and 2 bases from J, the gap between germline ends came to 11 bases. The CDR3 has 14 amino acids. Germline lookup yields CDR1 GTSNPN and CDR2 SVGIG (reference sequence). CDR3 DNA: TGTGCCTGGAGTGGGAGCGAGAGCAACTATGGCTACACCTTC. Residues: CAWSGSESNYGYTF.

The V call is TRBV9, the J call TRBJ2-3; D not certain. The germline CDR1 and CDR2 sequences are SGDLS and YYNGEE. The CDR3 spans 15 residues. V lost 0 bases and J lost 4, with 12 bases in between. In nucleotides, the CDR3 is TGTGCCAGCAGCGTAGGTGGATGGGGTGCAGATACGCAGTATTTT. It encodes CASSVGGWGADTQYF.